The rows below give T cell receptor beta chains drawn from one sample of a study of shared clonotypes between healthy human individuals. Profiling relied on immunoSEQ multiplex PCR, and the TCRdb table lists in-frame clones only, not all of them. The sample yields about 300,000 clones, approximately 74% seen once. The sample consisted of memory CD4+ T cells sorted from blood. The source of these receptors is a man younger than 40 in good health. Each CDR3 is given with its conserved first and last residue. D genes are given only for firm matches. Where a row states a size, it is once, few, many or the class of an expanded clone; other rows omit it.

clone size	V gene	J gene	D gene	CDR3 DNA	CDR3 protein
once	TRBV2	TRBJ2-3	NA	TGTGCCAGCAGTGTGCGGGGGCACCACACAGATACGCAGTATTTT	CASSVRGHHTDTQYF
NA	TRBV7-8	TRBJ2-6	TRBD1	TGTGCCAGCAGCTACTCACCGGGACAGCCAGGCTCTGGGGCCAACGTCCTGACTTTC	CASSYSPGQPGSGANVLTF
NA	TRBV19	TRBJ2-7	NA	TGTGCCAGTAGCGCCGGTAGATCCTACGAGCAGTACTTC	CASSAGRSYEQYF
NA	TRBV7-3	TRBJ1-1	NA	TGTGCCAGCAGCTTACAAGGGGACACTGAAGCTTTCTTT	CASSLQGDTEAFF
NA	TRBV5-6	TRBJ1-5	NA	TGTGCCAGCAGCAGAGCAGGGCAATATAGCAATCAGCCCCAGCATTTT	CASSRAGQYSNQPQHF
NA	TRBV9	TRBJ2-6	NA	TGTGCCAGCAGCGTAGGAGGGGTTTCCTCTGGGGCCAACGTCCTGACTTTC	CASSVGGVSSGANVLTF
NA	TRBV29-1	TRBJ2-2	TRBD2	TGCAGCGTTAGCAAGGGTGGTAGCGGGAGGGCGAACACCGGGGAGCTGTTTTTT	CSVSKGGSGRANTGELFF
NA	TRBV29-1	TRBJ1-3	NA	TGCAGCGTTGTCACAGCTGGAAACACCATATATTTT	CSVVTAGNTIYF
NA	TRBV18	TRBJ1-1	NA	TGTGCCAGCTCACCATTAGTCTGGGGAGTGAACACTGAAGCTTTCTTT	CASSPLVWGVNTEAFF
NA	TRBV7-2	TRBJ2-5	TRBD2	TGTGCCAGCAGCTGGGCGGGAGTTAATGGAGAGACCCAGTACTTC	CASSWAGVNGETQYF
NA	TRBV29-1	TRBJ2-3	NA	TGCAGCGTTGATGGGGCCGAGAGCACAGATACGCAGTATTTT	CSVDGAESTDTQYF
NA	TRBV28	TRBJ1-2	TRBD1	TGTGCCAGCAGTTTTGGGACAGGGAGGGCCTATGGCTACACCTTC	CASSFGTGRAYGYTF
NA	TRBV10-3	TRBJ1-1	TRBD1	TGTGCCATCAGTGAGCGACAAGGACAGGTTGAAGCTTTCTTT	CAISERQGQVEAFF
NA	TRBV2	TRBJ2-2	TRBD1	TGTGCCAGCAGTTTCAGGGGGCTTGGCACCGGGGAGCTGTTTTTT	CASSFRGLGTGELFF
NA	TRBV28	TRBJ1-2	NA	TGTGCCAGCAGTTTAAACGGCGGGGTCTCTGGCTACACCTTC	CASSLNGGVSGYTF
NA	TRBV7-2	TRBJ1-2	NA	TGTGCCAGCAGCTTATTACGGGGAGGGAACTATGGCTACACCTTC	CASSLLRGGNYGYTF
NA	TRBV28	TRBJ2-7	NA	TGTGCCAGCGCGGGGCGAGCGCAGTACTTC	CASAGRAQYF
NA	TRBV11-2	TRBJ2-7	NA	TGTGCCAGCAGTGGTGACTTCTCCTACGAGCAGTACTTC	CASSGDFSYEQYF
NA	TRBV12-5	TRBJ2-1	TRBD2	TGTGCTAGTGGTTTGGAAGTCGGACTAGCGGGAGTGGGTGAGCAGTTCTTC	CASGLEVGLAGVGEQFF
NA	TRBV11-2	TRBJ2-5	NA	TGTGCCAGCAGCTCCGGGGCCAACGAAGAGACCCAGTACTTC	CASSSGANEETQYF
few	TRBV5-1	TRBJ2-1	NA	TGCGCCAGCAGCGCAGAACCCGTAACCGGGGCTGAAGGGCAGTTCTTC	CASSAEPVTGAEGQFF
NA	TRBV2	TRBJ2-3	TRBD1	TGTGCCAGCAGTGAAAACAGGGGGCGAACTAGCACAGATACGCAGTATTTT	CASSENRGRTSTDTQYF
NA	TRBV6-1	TRBJ2-1	NA	TGTGCCGGGGCTAGGATGAGATTCAATGAGCAGTTCTTC	CAGARMRFNEQFF
NA	TRBV6-6	TRBJ1-2	NA	TGTGCCAGCAGTTACAGTTACCAGGCGCCTGGCTACACCTTC	CASSYSYQAPGYTF
once	TRBV9	TRBJ1-4	TRBD1	TGTGCCAGCAGCGCCTCAACAGGGGTTGGTGAAAAACTGTTTTTT	CASSASTGVGEKLFF
NA	TRBV18	TRBJ2-5	NA	TGTGCCAGCTCACCACTAGGGATGGGAGAGACCCAGTACTTC	CASSPLGMGETQYF
NA	TRBV10-2	TRBJ2-1	TRBD2	TGCGCCAGCAGTGTCCGGCTAGCGGGCGGCAATGAGCAGTTCTTC	CASSVRLAGGNEQFF
NA	TRBV4-3	TRBJ2-1	TRBD1	TGCGCCAGCAGCCTTGGACAGGGGGCAACAAATGAGCAGTTCTTC	CASSLGQGATNEQFF
NA	TRBV18	TRBJ2-3	TRBD1	TGTGCCAGCTCACCACTGGTGAGGACAGGGGGGACAGATACGCAGTATTTT	CASSPLVRTGGTDTQYF
NA	TRBV29-1	TRBJ2-2	NA	TGCAGCGTTAAAACAGGGGCGGGAAACACCGGGGAGCTGTTTTTT	CSVKTGAGNTGELFF
NA	TRBV19	TRBJ1-2	NA	TGTGCCGGGGGCGGAATGTCTGGCTACACCTTC	CAGGGMSGYTF
NA	TRBV11-2	TRBJ2-6	NA	TGTGCCAGCAGCTTAGAGGCCAACGTCCTGACTTTC	CASSLEANVLTF
NA	TRBV29-1	TRBJ1-1	NA	TGCAGCGTTGAAAAGGGGTTCGACACTGAAGCTTTCTTT	CSVEKGFDTEAFF
NA	TRBV5-1	TRBJ1-1	NA	TGCGCCAGCACGGGACCTGGGAACACTGAAGCTTTCTTT	CASTGPGNTEAFF
NA	TRBV19	TRBJ2-1	TRBD2	TGTGCCAGTAGTAATATGGGGTGGCGGGAGGAGTACAATGAGCAGTTCTTC	CASSNMGWREEYNEQFF
NA	TRBV6-1	TRBJ1-2	NA	TGTGCCAGCACCAGAGAGGCTAACTATGGCTACACCTTC	CASTREANYGYTF
few	TRBV30	TRBJ1-1	NA	TGTGCCTGGAGTCACGGGGCAGGGAGGACTGAAGCTTTCTTT	CAWSHGAGRTEAFF
NA	TRBV5-1	TRBJ2-5	NA	TGCGCCAGCAGCTTGGGGAACAGGGCCGTTGAGACCCAGTACTTC	CASSLGNRAVETQYF
NA	TRBV18	TRBJ1-1	NA	TGTGCCAGCTCACCAGGAGGTGGGAGGGGCACTGAAGCTTTCTTT	CASSPGGGRGTEAFF
once	TRBV19	TRBJ2-5	TRBD1	TGTGCCAGTACCCAGGGGTCTTACAGGGGACAAGAGACCCAGTACTTC	CASTQGSYRGQETQYF
NA	TRBV5-1	TRBJ2-3	TRBD1	TGCGCCAGCAGCTTGGTCCCCAGGGGGACGACCACAGATACGCAGTATTTT	CASSLVPRGTTTDTQYF
once	TRBV6-5	TRBJ1-2	TRBD1	TGTGCCAGCAGTTACCAGGGGGCGAGAGGCTACACCTTC	CASSYQGARGYTF
NA	TRBV9	TRBJ2-7	TRBD2	TGTGCCAGCAGCGCTGGACTAGCGGGTGGTAGTATCTCCTACGAGCAGTACTTC	CASSAGLAGGSISYEQYF
NA	TRBV9	TRBJ2-5	TRBD2	TGTGCCAGCAGTGTGGGGGGGACCCAAGAGACCCAGTACTTC	CASSVGGTQETQYF
NA	TRBV18	TRBJ2-1	TRBD2	TGTGCCAGCTCACCCGGACTAGCGGGGAGGGATGAGCAGTTCTTC	CASSPGLAGRDEQFF
NA	TRBV10-2	TRBJ1-1	NA	TGCGCTACCAGCGAGAGGGGTAATACTGAAGCTTTCTTT	CATSERGNTEAFF
NA	TRBV11-2	TRBJ2-5	NA	TGTGCCAGCAGCTTGAAGATGGGGGTAACCCAGTACTTC	CASSLKMGVTQYF
NA	TRBV15	TRBJ2-7	NA	TGTGCCACCAGCAGAGATACGGCAGGAAGGTACGAGCAGTACTTC	CATSRDTAGRYEQYF
NA	TRBV7-8	TRBJ2-6	NA	TGTGCCAGCAGCTTAGGGGGGACGGGGGCCAACGTCCTGACTTTC	CASSLGGTGANVLTF
NA	TRBV5-1	TRBJ2-7	NA	TGCGCCAGCAGCTTGAAGGGCCTCTACGAGCAGTACTTC	CASSLKGLYEQYF
NA	TRBV7-9	TRBJ2-1	NA	TGTGCCAGCAGCCCCCATGACAATGAGCAGTTCTTC	CASSPHDNEQFF